Following are 21 T cell receptor beta chains from one sample sequenced in a study of radiotherapy plus CTLA-4 blockade in lung cancer. The repertoire was sequenced with immunoSEQ multiplex PCR; TCRdb's copy has only in-frame clones and lacks some. The sample contains 25,000 to 40,000 clones, 60% to 75% of which appear only once. The specimen comprised peripheral blood, sampled from a patient treated with radiotherapy plus ipilimumab. The receptor source for this set is a human donor with non-small cell lung cancer whose response to radiotherapy plus ipilimumab could not be evaluated.

The chain combines TRBV5-1 with TRBJ1-1; 7 bases agree with TRBD1. CDR1 is SGHRS, CDR2 YFSETQ, per germline. After removal of 4 bases from V and 5 bases from J, the junction contained 8 bases not matched to a gene. This CDR3 is 14 amino acids long. CDR3 bases: TGCGCCAGCAGCATGCAGGGGGATGGGACTGAAGCTTTCTTT. Its translation: CASSMQGDGTEAFF. The variable domain in full, with the rest retrieved from reference TRBV5-1 and TRBJ1-1, is KAGVTQTPRYLIKTRGQQVTLSCSPISGHRSVSWYQQTPGQGLQFLFEYFSETQRNKGNFPGRFSGRQFSNSRSEMNVSTLELGDSALYLCASSMQGDGTEAFFGQGTRLTVV.

This clone has a single count. The V gene is TRBV9, the J gene TRBJ2-3, with TRBD2 as a possible D gene (6 bases). The CDR3 is made up of 14 amino acids. Germline loops: CDR1 SGDLS, CDR2 YYNGEE. Trimming shortened V by 3 bases and J by 4 bases, and 12 bases separated the two germline ends. Here the CDR3 reads CASSASGAPDTQYF. Here the CDR3 DNA reads TGTGCCAGCAGCGCTTCGGGAGCTCCAGATACGCAGTATTTT.

The chain combines TRBV11-2 with TRBJ2-5; 9 positions agree with TRBD1. TRBJ2-7 matches the DNA end more closely, so the J call is doubtful. The CDR3 spans 15 residues. The germline V gene has CDR1 SGHAT and CDR2 FQNNGV. CDR3 protein: CASSYERGQGYEQYF. In DNA, the CDR3 is TGTGCCAGCAGCTACGAACGAGGACAGGGGTACGAGCAGTACTTC.

This clone was seen more than once but under ten times. The J gene is TRBJ2-3, the V gene TRBV10-3, with 10 bases matching TRBD2. The germline V gene encodes CDR1 ENHRY and CDR2 SYGVKD. The CDR3 has 17 amino acids. Germline trimming cut 2 bases from V and 7 bases from J; bases unmatched to any gene: 12. The CDR3 sequence is CAISESGGASGRNTQYF. CDR3 coding DNA: TGTGCCATCAGTGAGAGTGGCGGGGCTAGCGGGAGAAATACGCAGTATTTT.

This clone was found once. This rearrangement joins TRBV7-9 to TRBJ1-1; D is ambiguous. This CDR3 spans 13 amino acids. Between the trimmed V and J ends, which lost 4 bases and 3 bases, there was a span of 9 bases. Germline-derived CDR1 and CDR2 are SEHNR and FQNEAQ (reference sequence). The CDR3 reads CASSSPMDTEAFF. CDR3 coding DNA: TGTGCCAGCAGCTCACCTATGGACACTGAAGCTTTCTTT. Complete variable domain (other parts from reference TRBV7-9 and TRBJ1-1): DTGVSQNPRHKITKRGQNVTFRCDPISEHNRLYWYRQTLGQGPEFLTYFQNEAQLEKSRLLSDRFSAERPKGSFSTLEIQRTEQGDSAMYLCASSSPMDTEAFFGQGTRLTVV.

V and J are TRBV5-4 and TRBJ2-5; possibly TRBD1 for D (6 bases). Germline V CDR1 and CDR2: SGHNT, YYREEE (reference sequence). The V end was cut by 0 bases, the J end by 5 bases, with 8 bases between. The CDR3 consists of 13 residues. CDR3 bases: TGTGCCAGCAGCTTGGCGCAGGGGGAGACCCAGTACTTC. It specifies CASSLAQGETQYF. Based on the CDR3 plus reference TRBV5-4 and TRBJ2-5, the full variable domain is ETGVTQSPTHLIKTRGQQVTLRCSSQSGHNTVSWYQQALGQGPQFIFQYYREEENGRGNFPPRFSGLQFPNYSSELNVNALELDDSALYLCASSLAQGETQYFGPGTRLLVL.

The chain carries TRBV6-6 and TRBJ2-2; 11 bases match TRBD2. V was clipped by 5 bases and J by 4 bases; unmatched bases: 3. The CDR3 covers 15 residues. Per germline, CDR1 MNHNY and CDR2 SVGAGI (reference sequence). The CDR3, as DNA: TGTGCCAGCAGTAAACTAGCGGGAGTCACCGGGGAGCTGTTTTTT. Translating gives CASSKLAGVTGELFF.

The chain carries TRBV9 and TRBJ1-1; TRBD1 matches at 7 bases. The trim removed 3 bases at V and 1 base at J, leaving 6 bases unmatched. Germline lookup yields CDR1 SGDLS and CDR2 YYNGEE. This CDR3 is 15 amino acids long. The CDR3 DNA reads as TGTGCCAGCAGCGGACGACAGGGACAGAACACTGAAGCTTTCTTT. Residues: CASSGRQGQNTEAFF.

The chain employs TRBV7-9 and TRBJ2-5, with D possibly TRBD2 on 6 matching bases. Trimming took 1 base from V and 7 from J, leaving 10 bases between them. The CDR3 length is 13 residues. Germline V lookup: CDR1 SEHNR, CDR2 FQNEAQ (reference sequence). The DNA of the CDR3 is TGTGCCAGCAGCTTAGACGGGAGTGGGACCCAGTACTTC. Amino acids: CASSLDGSGTQYF.

The rearrangement uses TRBV11-3 and TRBJ1-2; unclear D gene. The CDR3 loop spans 13 amino acids. Between the trimmed V and J ends, which lost 5 bases and 5 bases, there was a span of 12 bases. The V gene's germline CDR1 is SGHNT and CDR2 YENEEA. The CDR3 loop reads CASSRTRDYGYTF. The CDR3 coding sequence is TGTGCCAGCAGCCGGACGAGGGATTATGGCTACACCTTC.

The chain recombines TRBV4-1 with TRBJ2-1; TRBD2 matches at 11 bases. The CDR3 length is 18 residues. With 1 base clipped from V and 2 bases from J, the junction kept 7 bases outside the gene matches. Germline V CDR1 and CDR2: MGHRA, YSYEKL. The CDR3 coding sequence is TGCGCCAGCAGCCAAGTTTTTACTAGCGGGAGTGCCTACAATGAGCAGTTCTTC. It is translated as CASSQVFTSGSAYNEQFF.

The table lists this clone with a few counts. This sequence joins TRBV2 and TRBJ2-7; 7 bases fit TRBD2. The CDR3 spans 14 residues. The trim removed 5 bases at V and 3 bases at J, leaving 7 bases unmatched. From germline, CDR1 is SNHLY and CDR2 FYNNEI. The CDR3 DNA sequence: TGTGCCAGCAGTCCACGGGGGGAGATCTACGAGCAGTACTTC. Its protein is CASSPRGEIYEQYF.

The chain carries TRBV6-1 and TRBJ2-7; weak D call: TRBD1 (5 bases). The V and J ends lost 9 bases and 3 bases respectively, with 9 bases between them. From germline, CDR1 is MNHNS and CDR2 SASEGT. The length of the CDR3 is 11 residues. The CDR3, as DNA: TGTGCCAGTATCAGGGTCTACGAGCAGTACTTC. Translation gives CASIRVYEQYF.

The count of this clone is one. This chain joins TRBV19 and TRBJ2-1; D might be TRBD2 (5 bases). The CDR3 totals 15 residues. V dropped 3 bases and J dropped 0 bases, with 9 bases sitting between them. Germline V gives CDR1 LNHDA, CDR2 SQIVND (reference sequence). DNA of the CDR3: TGTGCCAGTAGTATTAGTAGCGACTCCTACAATGAGCAGTTCTTC. It is translated as CASSISSDSYNEQFF.

This clone is labeled medium-sized. Within the sample, other DNA sequences also encode this same CDR3. The genes are TRBV25-1 and TRBJ1-2, with D uncertain. The CDR3 covers 12 residues. V shed 3 bases and J shed 5 bases, with 7 bases lying between them. Germline V gene sequence: CDR1 MGHDK, CDR2 SYGVNS. The CDR3, as DNA: TGTGCCAGCAGTGACGGTAGATATGGCTACACCTTC. Amino acids: CASSDGRYGYTF.

This clone was counted between two and nine times. The chain uses TRBV5-1 and TRBJ1-1, with D possibly being TRBD1 (6 bases). Germline values: CDR1 SGHRS, CDR2 YFSETQ. This CDR3 is 15 amino acids long. V gave up 0 bases and J gave up 1 base, with 10 bases separating them. Here the CDR3 DNA reads TGCGCCAGCAGCTTGGACCTACAGGGGAACACTGAAGCTTTCTTT. This sequence encodes CASSLDLQGNTEAFF. Using reference TRBV5-1 and TRBJ1-1 for the parts outside the CDR3, the full variable domain is KAGVTQTPRYLIKTRGQQVTLSCSPISGHRSVSWYQQTPGQGLQFLFEYFSETQRNKGNFPGRFSGRQFSNSRSEMNVSTLELGDSALYLCASSLDLQGNTEAFFGQGTRLTVV.

This sequence joins TRBV4-3 and TRBJ1-5; 8 bases map to TRBD1. Trimming removed 3 bases from V and 7 bases from J; junction bases left unmatched: 5. The CDR3 runs 14 residues. Germline-derived CDR1 and CDR2 are LGHNA and YSLEER. In nucleotides, the CDR3 is TGCGCCAGCAGCCAGACAGGGGCAGGGCAGCCCCAGCATTTT. Its translation is CASSQTGAGQPQHF.

The V and J genes are TRBV5-1 and TRBJ1-6, with D uncertain. The CDR3 consists of 13 residues. The V gene lost 2 bases and the J gene lost 7 bases, with 7 bases spanning the gap. Per the germline V gene, CDR1 is SGHRS and CDR2 is YFSETQ. CDR3 nucleotides: TGCGCCAGCAGCTTACAGAGAAATTCACCCCTCCACTTT. Protein product: CASSLQRNSPLHF.

The V gene is TRBV6-6, the J gene TRBJ1-6; 9 nucleotides match TRBD1. The CDR3 covers 13 residues. The V gene's germline CDR1 is MNHNY and CDR2 SVGAGI (reference sequence). The V gene end was trimmed by 5 bases and the J gene end by 10 bases; junction bases not matched to a gene: 3. The CDR3 coding sequence is TGTGCCAGCAGTGGGACAGGGATCTCACCCCTCCACTTT. Translated, it gives CASSGTGISPLHF.

V and J are TRBV2 and TRBJ2-2; no clear D. The germline V gene has CDR1 SNHLY and CDR2 FYNNEI. V dropped 5 bases and J dropped 0 bases, with 7 bases sitting between them. This CDR3 has 14 amino acids. In DNA form, the CDR3 reads TGTGCCAGCAGTTACACCTCGAACACCGGGGAGCTGTTTTTT. It encodes CASSYTSNTGELFF.

CDR3 sequence (DNA): TGTGCCAGCGTTTTACAGGGGGCGAGGGGTGAAAAACTGTTTTTT. Translating gives CASVLQGARGEKLFF. The chain combines TRBV6-6 with TRBJ1-4; 9 bases fit TRBD1. From germline, CDR1 is MNHNY and CDR2 SVGAGI (reference sequence). Trimming cost V 8 bases and J 7 bases; bases outside gene matches: 11. The CDR3 contains 15 residues.